This T cell receptor beta chain was sequenced in a study of T cells in lung cancer brain metastases. The overall study: Primary and brain metastasis specimens were taken a median around 12 months apart.

In regard to this clone: The target antigen is unknown.

Per germline, CDR1 MNHEY and CDR2 SMNVEV (reference sequence). The length of the CDR3 is 15 residues. V was shortened by 0 bases and J by 6 bases, with 12 bases between the two germline ends. Profiled with immunoSEQ multiplex PCR; TCRdb holds only in-frame clones, not every one. The top ten hold around 5% of the sample, which has 2,000 to 2,500 clones, approximately 95% seen once. The study, taken as a whole, reports: The complete infiltrating T cell repertoire may not have been retrieved from FFPE. Preoperative corticosteroid effects on brain metastasis T cell infiltration were not controlled. Unique productive clones were significantly fewer in brain metastases: median about 1,500 versus 4,200.

This clonotype was obtained from a woman aged 25 to 39 with non-small cell lung cancer. The sample comprised tumor tissue from the primary lung tumor. The V gene is TRBV27, the J gene TRBJ2-1; a possible D gene is TRBD2 (6 bases). This chain's CDR3 is CASSLSIVGGNEQFF. The DNA of the CDR3 is TGTGCCAGCAGTTTATCGATAGTGGGAGGCAATGAGCAGTTCTTC.